This TCR beta chain was profiled in a study of beta chain features in type 1 diabetes. As for this clone: Its antigen is still unknown.

Study findings and constraints: Whether TCRB rearrangement is influenced by HLA type was left unresolved in this analysis. Since sequencing was performed on cDNA, cells with high TCR expression could be over-represented. Within each of all four CD4+ subsets, Type 1 diabetes patients had TCRB CDR3s that were moderately but significantly shorter. Comparison showed that naive, central memory and Treg TCRB repertoires appeared more similar among patients than among healthy donors.

CDR3 length: 15 residues. V lost 5 bases, J lost 5 bases, and 15 bases lay in between. Per germline, CDR1 SGHTA and CDR2 FQGNSA. Since all of the isolated RNA was reverse transcribed, expressed TCRB transcripts were what got sequenced. Repertoires were generated with immunoSEQ multiplex PCR, while TCRdb's copy carries only in-frame clones and drops some. The data hold about 900,000 clones, with about a sixth observed a single time. This sequence joins TRBV7-2 and TRBJ1-4; possibly TRBD1 for D (6 bases). The material sequenced was naive CD4+ T cells from blood. The clonotype comes from a woman aged 18-35 years in good health. The CDR3 region has the DNA TGTGCCAGCAGCCAGCGACAGGTTGGCAATGAAAAACTGTTTTTT. Protein: CASSQRQVGNEKLFF.